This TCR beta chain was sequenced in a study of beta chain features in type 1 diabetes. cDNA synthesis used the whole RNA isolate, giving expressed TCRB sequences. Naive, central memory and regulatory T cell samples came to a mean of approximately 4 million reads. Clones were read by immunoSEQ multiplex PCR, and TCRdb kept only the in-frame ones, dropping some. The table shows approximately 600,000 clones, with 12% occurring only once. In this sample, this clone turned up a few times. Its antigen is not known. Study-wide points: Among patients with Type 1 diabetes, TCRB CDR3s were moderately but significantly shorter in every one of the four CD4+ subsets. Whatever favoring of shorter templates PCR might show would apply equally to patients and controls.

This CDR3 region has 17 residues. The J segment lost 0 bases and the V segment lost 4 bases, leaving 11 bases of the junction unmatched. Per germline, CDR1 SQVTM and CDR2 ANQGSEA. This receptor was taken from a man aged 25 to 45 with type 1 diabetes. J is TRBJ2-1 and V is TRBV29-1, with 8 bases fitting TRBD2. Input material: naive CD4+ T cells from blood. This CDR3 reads CSVVVMRGESSYNEQFF. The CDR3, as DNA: TGCAGCGTTGTTGTAATGCGGGGGGAAAGCTCCTACAATGAGCAGTTCTTC.